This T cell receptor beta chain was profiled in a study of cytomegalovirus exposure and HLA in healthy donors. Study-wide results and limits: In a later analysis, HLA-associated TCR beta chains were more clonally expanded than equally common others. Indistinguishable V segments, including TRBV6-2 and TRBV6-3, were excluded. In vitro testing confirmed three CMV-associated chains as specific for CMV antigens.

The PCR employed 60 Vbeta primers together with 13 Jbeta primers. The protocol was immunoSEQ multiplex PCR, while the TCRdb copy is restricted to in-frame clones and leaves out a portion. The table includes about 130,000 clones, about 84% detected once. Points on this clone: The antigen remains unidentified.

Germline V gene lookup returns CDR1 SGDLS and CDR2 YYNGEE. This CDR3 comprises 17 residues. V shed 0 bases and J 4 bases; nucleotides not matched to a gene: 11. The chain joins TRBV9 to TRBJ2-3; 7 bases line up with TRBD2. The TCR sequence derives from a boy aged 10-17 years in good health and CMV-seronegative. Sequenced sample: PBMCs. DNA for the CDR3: TGTGCCAGCAGCGTAGAGGACGACCGGGACTATCCAGATACGCAGTATTTT. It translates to CASSVEDDRDYPDTQYF. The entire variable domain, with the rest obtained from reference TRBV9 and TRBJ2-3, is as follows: DSGVTQTPKHLITATGQRVTLRCSPRSGDLSVYWYQQSLDQGLQFLIQYYNGEERAKGNILERFSAQQFPDLHSELNLSSLELGDSALYFCASSVEDDRDYPDTQYFGPGTRLTVL.